Below are 3 T cell receptor beta chains sequenced from a single sample in a study of CD8 T cells in ankylosing spondylitis. TCRdb redid the calling of the 5' RACE reads with MiXCR, one entry per CDR3 protein. The sample holds 200,000 to 300,000 distinct CDR3 sequences; roughly a quarter are singletons and the top ten take 0.5% to 0.75%. The sequencing input was blood, either unsorted or a sorted T cell fraction (not recorded which). These receptors came from a male donor with ankylosing spondylitis or in good health (not recorded which).

The chain employs TRBV3-1 and TRBJ2-7, with 12 nucleotides matching TRBD2. The CDR3 extends over 13 amino acids. J gave up 12 bases and V 2 bases, and 5 bases lay outside the gene matches. The germline gives CDR1 LGHDT, CDR2 YNNKEL (reference sequence). The CDR3 DNA sequence: TGTGCCAGCAGCCAACTAGCGGGGGGGCAGCCGTACTTC. Its protein product is CASSQLAGGQPYF.

This clonotype was recorded at least ten times. The chain combines TRBV6-5 with TRBJ2-1, with D tentatively TRBD1 (5 bases). The CDR3 has 13 residues. Germline lookup yields CDR1 MNHEY and CDR2 SVGAGI. With 2 bases removed from V and 8 bases from J, the gap between germline ends came to 10 bases. This CDR3 is CASSYLVGDEQFF. In nucleotides, the CDR3 is TGTGCCAGCAGTTACCTGGTAGGGGATGAGCAGTTCTTC.

In its sample, this clonotype was seen a few times. The gene calls are TRBV6-1 and TRBJ2-2; D might be TRBD2 (5 bases). CDR3 size: 12 residues. The germline gives CDR1 MNHNS, CDR2 SASEGT. V shed 8 bases and J shed 3 bases, with 7 bases lying between them. This chain's CDR3 is CASGGHTGELFF. The CDR3 DNA reads as TGTGCCAGCGGAGGACACACCGGGGAGCTGTTTTTT.